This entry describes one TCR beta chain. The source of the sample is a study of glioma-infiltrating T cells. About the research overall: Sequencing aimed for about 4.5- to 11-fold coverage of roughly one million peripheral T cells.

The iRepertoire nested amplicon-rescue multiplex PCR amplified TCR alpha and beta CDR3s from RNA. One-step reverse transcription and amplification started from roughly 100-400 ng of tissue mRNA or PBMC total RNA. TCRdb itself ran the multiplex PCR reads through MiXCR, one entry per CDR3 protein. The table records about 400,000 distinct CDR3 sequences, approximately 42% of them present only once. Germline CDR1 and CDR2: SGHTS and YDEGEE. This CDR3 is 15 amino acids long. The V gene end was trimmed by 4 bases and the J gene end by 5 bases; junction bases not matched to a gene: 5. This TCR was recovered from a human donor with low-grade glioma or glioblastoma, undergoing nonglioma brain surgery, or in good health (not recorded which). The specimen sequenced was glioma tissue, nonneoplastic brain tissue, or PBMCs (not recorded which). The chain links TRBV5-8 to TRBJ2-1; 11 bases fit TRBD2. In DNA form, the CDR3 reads TGTGCCAGCAGCAACCTAGCGGGAGGTGACAATGAGCAGTTCTTC. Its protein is CASSNLAGGDNEQFF.